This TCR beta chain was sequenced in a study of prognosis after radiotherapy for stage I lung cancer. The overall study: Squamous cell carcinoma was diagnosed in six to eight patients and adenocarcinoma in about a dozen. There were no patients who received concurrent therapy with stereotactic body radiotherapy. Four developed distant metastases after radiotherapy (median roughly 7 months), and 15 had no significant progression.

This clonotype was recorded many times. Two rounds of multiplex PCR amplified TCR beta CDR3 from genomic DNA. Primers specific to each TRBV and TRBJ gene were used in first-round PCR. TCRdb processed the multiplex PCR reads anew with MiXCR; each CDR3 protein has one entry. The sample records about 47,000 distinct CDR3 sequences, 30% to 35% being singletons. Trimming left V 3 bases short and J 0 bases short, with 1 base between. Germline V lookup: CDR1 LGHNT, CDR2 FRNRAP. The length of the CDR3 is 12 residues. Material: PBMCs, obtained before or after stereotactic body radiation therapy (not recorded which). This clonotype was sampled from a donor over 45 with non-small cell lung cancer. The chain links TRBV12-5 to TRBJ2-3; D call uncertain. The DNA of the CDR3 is TGTGCTAGTGGTTTTAGCACAGATACGCAGTATTTT. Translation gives CASGFSTDTQYF.